This T cell receptor beta chain was identified during a study of early T cells in non-severe SARS-CoV-2 infection (dated by TCRdb to the early 2020s). Context from the whole study: Because TCR sequencing was done on bulk RNA from unsorted whole blood, the alpha and beta chains could not be paired.

From the cysteine through the phenylalanine, the CDR3 covers 14 amino acids. Only the CDR3 portion is preserved as DNA: 42 bases, with reading frame beginning at the first base. Library preparation was by 5' RACE. Sequencer: NextSeq 500. To correct for sequencing error and PCR bias, the TCR library protocol tagged individual cDNA molecules with unique molecular identifiers. Both TCR alpha and beta chains were sequenced, and tight co-correlation was observed between alpha and beta sequence abundances in each sample. The paper's data handling went like this. Decombinator V4 was used to perform V gene, J gene and CDR3 annotation of TCR sequences. Expanded TCRs were defined as changing significantly between any two time points under a Poisson model with p below 0.0001. Abundances of TCRs were expressed as counts per million after normalisation to the total number of TCRs sequenced in each sample. TRAV1-2 paired with TRAJ12, TRAJ20 or TRAJ33 defined MAIT TCRs, while TRAV10 paired with TRAJ18 defined iNKT TCRs. VDJdb, accessed on 1 November 2021, was searched for TCRs annotated for CMV, EBV and SARS-CoV-2, and TCRs annotated for more than one antigen were excluded. The public reads were reprocessed in TCRdb via fastp at Q25 and MiXCR, keeping in-frame beta chains. All rows with the same CDR3 protein become a single entry with the most common DNA and genes. These V and J calls originate from TCRdb's pipeline instead of the authors' own analysis. The sample records tens of thousands of distinct CDR3 sequences, roughly 5.3% of which are singletons. The top ten constitute about 32% of the sample.

Results the study describes overall, beyond this receptor: VDJdb matching was skewed toward anti-spike CD8 responses, so virus-specific expansions were likely underestimated and private and CD4 specificities were missed.

The study was a case-control design nested within a healthcare worker cohort in London, UK, with weekly nasopharyngeal swab PCR tests and blood sampling. Between 23 and 31 March 2020, the week of the UK lockdown, healthcare workers were enrolled and then followed up weekly for as long as 16 weeks. This clonotype was detected ten times or more. Its recognized antigen is unknown. No much larger clone exists at a distance of one base, and base qualities are not known. The sequenced sample consisted of whole blood. The V and J segments used are TRBV3-2 and TRBJ1-1; the D call TRBD1 from the table was never checked on the DNA. TRBV3-2 is given as a pseudogene. The clonotype was recovered from an adult who was a healthcare worker with PCR-confirmed SARS-CoV-2 infection or an uninfected control (not recorded which). CDR3 loop: CASSPSLGQIEAFF. The nucleotides are TGTGCCAGCAGCCCTTCCTTAGGACAGATTGAAGCTTTCTTT.